One sample yielded the 8 T cell receptor beta chains listed below, sequenced in a study of T cells in localized non-small cell lung cancer. Sequencing was performed with immunoSEQ multiplex PCR; in TCRdb, only in-frame clones are kept and a portion is missing. The repertoire holds roughly 77,000 clones, with more than 75% as singletons. The sequenced sample was peripheral blood, obtained before any cancer treatment. The receptors were gathered from a woman aged 35-75 years with stage I squamous cell lung carcinoma.

The rearrangement uses TRBV5-1 and TRBJ2-7, with 7 bases matching TRBD1. CDR1 is SGHRS and CDR2 is YFSETQ in the germline V gene. The CDR3 length is 15 residues. V dropped 0 bases and J dropped 3; count of bases not matched to a gene: 6. The CDR3 loop is CASSLGVTGLYEQYF. The CDR3 nucleotides are TGCGCCAGCAGCTTGGGGGTGACAGGGCTCTACGAGCAGTACTTC. The complete variable domain, with remaining parts taken from reference TRBV5-1 and TRBJ2-7, reads KAGVTQTPRYLIKTRGQQVTLSCSPISGHRSVSWYQQTPGQGLQFLFEYFSETQRNKGNFPGRFSGRQFSNSRSEMNVSTLELGDSALYLCASSLGVTGLYEQYFGPGTRLTVT.

The rearrangement joins TRBV18 to TRBJ2-3; tentatively, D is TRBD2 (6 bases). The CDR3 runs to 14 residues. Germline loops: CDR1 KGHSH, CDR2 LQKENI. Trimming left V 0 bases short and J 6 bases short, with 10 bases between. CDR3 sequence reads: CASSPPASVDTQYF. The CDR3 DNA follows: TGTGCCAGCTCACCACCGGCTAGCGTCGATACGCAGTATTTT.

The chain couples TRBV5-5 to TRBJ2-7; maybe TRBD1 (6 bases). Looked up from germline, CDR1 is SGHKS and CDR2 is YYEKEE (reference sequence). The germline V and J ends were trimmed by 5 bases and 0 bases, with 18 bases remaining between them. The CDR3 consists of 16 residues. CDR3 in amino acids: CASRGAGTGTSYEQYF. DNA for the CDR3: TGTGCCAGCAGGGGGGCTGGCACAGGAACCTCCTACGAGCAGTACTTC.

This sequence joins TRBV2 and TRBJ1-2; D ambiguous. Trimming removed 3 bases at V and 2 bases at J, with 1 base between. This CDR3 is 11 amino acids long. Per the germline V gene, CDR1 is SNHLY and CDR2 is FYNNEI. The CDR3 loop is CASSENYGYTF. The DNA of the CDR3 is TGTGCCAGCAGTGAGAACTATGGCTACACCTTC. Supplemented by reference TRBV2 and TRBJ1-2, the full variable domain reads EPEVTQTPSHQVTQMGQEVILRCVPISNHLYFYWYRQILGQKVEFLVSFYNNEISEKSEIFDDQFSVERPDGSNFTLKIRSTKLEDSAMYFCASSENYGYTFGSGTRLTVV.

The chain has TRBV27 and TRBJ2-7; unclear D gene. Germline V CDR1 and CDR2: MNHEY, SMNVEV (reference sequence). CDR3 length: 12 amino acids. V gave up 10 bases and J gave up 0 bases, with 10 bases separating them. In DNA, the CDR3 is TGTGCCACCGTAGACACCTCCTACGAGCAGTACTTC. This sequence encodes CATVDTSYEQYF.

In this sample, this clone turned up a few times. The V call is TRBV14, the J call TRBJ2-1; TRBD1 aligns across 8 bases. Germline V gives CDR1 SGHDN, CDR2 FVKESK. V dropped 4 bases and J dropped 8; count of bases not matched to a gene: 10. The CDR3 spans 15 residues. The CDR3 DNA sequence: TGTGCCAGCAGCCCGGAGACAGGGGTAGGCGATGAGCAGTTCTTC. Translated: CASSPETGVGDEQFF.

In nucleotides, the CDR3 is TGCGCCAGCAGCTTGGTAGGGATGAAGGCGGGCGAGCAGTACTTC. Its translation: CASSLVGMKAGEQYF. The V call is TRBV5-1, the J call TRBJ2-7; D is perhaps TRBD2 (5 bases). There are 15 residues in the CDR3. V lost 0 bases, J lost 6 bases, and 16 bases lay in between. Germline V gene lookup returns CDR1 SGHRS and CDR2 YFSETQ.

The chain combines TRBV6-5 with TRBJ2-1; D not certain. The germline V gene encodes CDR1 MNHEY and CDR2 SVGAGI. Deletions cut 6 bases from V and 0 bases from J, with 12 bases between. The CDR3 contains 15 residues. The CDR3 here is CASRMRLGSYNEQFF. The CDR3 DNA reads as TGTGCCAGCAGGATGCGTCTGGGCTCCTACAATGAGCAGTTCTTC.